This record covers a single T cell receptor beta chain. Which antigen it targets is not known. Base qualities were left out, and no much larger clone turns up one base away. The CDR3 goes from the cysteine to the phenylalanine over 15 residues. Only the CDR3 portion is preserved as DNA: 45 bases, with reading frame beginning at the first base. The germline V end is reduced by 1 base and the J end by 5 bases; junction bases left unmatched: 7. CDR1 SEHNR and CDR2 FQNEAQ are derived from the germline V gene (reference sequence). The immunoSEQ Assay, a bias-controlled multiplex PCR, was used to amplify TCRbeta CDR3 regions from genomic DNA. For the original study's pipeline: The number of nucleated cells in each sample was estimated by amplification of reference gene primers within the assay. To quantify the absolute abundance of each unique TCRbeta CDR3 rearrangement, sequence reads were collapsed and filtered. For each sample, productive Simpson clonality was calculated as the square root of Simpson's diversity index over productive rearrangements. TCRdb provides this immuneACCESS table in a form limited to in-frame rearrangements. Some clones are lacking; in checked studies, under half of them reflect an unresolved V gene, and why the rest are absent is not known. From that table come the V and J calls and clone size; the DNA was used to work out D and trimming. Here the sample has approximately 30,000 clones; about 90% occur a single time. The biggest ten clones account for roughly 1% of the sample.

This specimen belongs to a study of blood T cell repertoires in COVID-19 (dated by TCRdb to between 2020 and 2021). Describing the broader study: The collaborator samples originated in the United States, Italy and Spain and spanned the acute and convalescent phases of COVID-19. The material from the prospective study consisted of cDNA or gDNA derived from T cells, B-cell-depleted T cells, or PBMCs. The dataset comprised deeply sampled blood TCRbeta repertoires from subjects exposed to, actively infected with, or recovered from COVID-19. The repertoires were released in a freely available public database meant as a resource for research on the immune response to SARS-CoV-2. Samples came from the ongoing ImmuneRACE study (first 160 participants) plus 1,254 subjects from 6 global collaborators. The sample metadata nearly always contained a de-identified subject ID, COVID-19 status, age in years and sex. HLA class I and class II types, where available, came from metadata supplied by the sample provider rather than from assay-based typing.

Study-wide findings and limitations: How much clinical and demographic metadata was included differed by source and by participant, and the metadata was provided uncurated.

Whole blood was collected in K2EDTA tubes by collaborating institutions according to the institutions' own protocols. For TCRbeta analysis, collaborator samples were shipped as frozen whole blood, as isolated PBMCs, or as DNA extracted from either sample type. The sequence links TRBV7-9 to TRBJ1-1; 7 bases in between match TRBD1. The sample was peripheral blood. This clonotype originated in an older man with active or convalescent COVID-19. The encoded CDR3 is CASSLGPRGTTEAFF. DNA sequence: TGTGCCAGCAGCTTAGGTCCCAGGGGGACGACTGAAGCTTTCTTT. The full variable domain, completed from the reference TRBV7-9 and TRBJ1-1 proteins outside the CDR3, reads DTGVSQNPRHKITKRGQNVTFRCDPISEHNRLYWYRQTLGQGPEFLTYFQNEAQLEKSRLLSDRFSAERPKGSFSTLEIQRTEQGDSAMYLCASSLGPRGTTEAFFGQGTRLTVV.